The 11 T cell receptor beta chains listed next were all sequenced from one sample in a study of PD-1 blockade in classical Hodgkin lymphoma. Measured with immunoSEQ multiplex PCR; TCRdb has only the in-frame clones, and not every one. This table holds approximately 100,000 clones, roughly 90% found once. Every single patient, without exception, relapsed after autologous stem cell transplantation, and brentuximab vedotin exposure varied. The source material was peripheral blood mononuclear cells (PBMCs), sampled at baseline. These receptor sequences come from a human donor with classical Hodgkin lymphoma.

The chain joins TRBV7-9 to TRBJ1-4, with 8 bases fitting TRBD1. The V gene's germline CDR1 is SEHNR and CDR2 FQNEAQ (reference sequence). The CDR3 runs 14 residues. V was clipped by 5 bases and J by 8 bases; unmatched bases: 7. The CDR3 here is CASSMTGTGEKLFF. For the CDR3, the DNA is TGTGCCAGCAGCATGACAGGGACAGGCGAAAAACTGTTTTTT.

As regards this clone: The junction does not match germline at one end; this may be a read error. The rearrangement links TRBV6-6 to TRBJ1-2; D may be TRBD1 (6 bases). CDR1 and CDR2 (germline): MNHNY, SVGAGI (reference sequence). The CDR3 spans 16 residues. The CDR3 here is CASSRTGQPPDYSYTF. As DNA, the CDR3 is TGTGCCAGCAGCCGAACAGGGCAACCTCCCGACTATAGCTACACCTTC.

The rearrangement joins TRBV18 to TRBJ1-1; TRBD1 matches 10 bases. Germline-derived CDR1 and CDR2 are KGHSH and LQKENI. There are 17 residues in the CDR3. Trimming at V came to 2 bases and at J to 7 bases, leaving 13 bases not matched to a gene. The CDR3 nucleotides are TGTGCCAGCTCACCAATATTGAGGGGACAGGGGAACCTTGAAGCTTTCTTT. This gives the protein CASSPILRGQGNLEAFF.

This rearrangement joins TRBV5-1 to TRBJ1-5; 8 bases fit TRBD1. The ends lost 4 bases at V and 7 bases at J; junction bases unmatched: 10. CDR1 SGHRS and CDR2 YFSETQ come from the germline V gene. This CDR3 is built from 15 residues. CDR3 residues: CASSREAGGGQPQHF. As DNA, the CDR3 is TGCGCCAGCAGCAGGGAGGCAGGGGGCGGGCAGCCCCAGCATTTT.

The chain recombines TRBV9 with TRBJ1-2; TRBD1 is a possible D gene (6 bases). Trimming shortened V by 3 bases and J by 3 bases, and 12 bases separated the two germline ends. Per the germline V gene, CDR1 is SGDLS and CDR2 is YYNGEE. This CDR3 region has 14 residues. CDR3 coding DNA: TGTGCCAGCAGCGCCCGGGGGGCGGACTATGGCTACACCTTC. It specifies CASSARGADYGYTF.

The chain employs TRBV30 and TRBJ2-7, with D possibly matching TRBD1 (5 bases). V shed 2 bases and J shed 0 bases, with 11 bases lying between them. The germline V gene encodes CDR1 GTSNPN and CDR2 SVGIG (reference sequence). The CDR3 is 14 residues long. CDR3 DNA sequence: TGTGCCTGGAGTAGGACACCTAGCTCCTACGAGCAGTACTTC. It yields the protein CAWSRTPSSYEQYF.

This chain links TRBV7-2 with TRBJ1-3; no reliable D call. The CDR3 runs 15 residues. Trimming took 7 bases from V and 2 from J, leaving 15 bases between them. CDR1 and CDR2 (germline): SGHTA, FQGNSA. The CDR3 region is CASTPVAGPGNTIYF. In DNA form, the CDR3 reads TGTGCCAGCACCCCCGTGGCAGGCCCTGGAAACACCATATATTTT.

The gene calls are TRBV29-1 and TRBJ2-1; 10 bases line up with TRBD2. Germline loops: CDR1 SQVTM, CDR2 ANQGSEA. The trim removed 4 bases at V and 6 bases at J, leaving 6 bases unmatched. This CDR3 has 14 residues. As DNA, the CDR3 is TGCAGCGTTGTCCCTAGCGGGGGAGGCAATGAGCAGTTCTTC. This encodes CSVVPSGGGNEQFF.

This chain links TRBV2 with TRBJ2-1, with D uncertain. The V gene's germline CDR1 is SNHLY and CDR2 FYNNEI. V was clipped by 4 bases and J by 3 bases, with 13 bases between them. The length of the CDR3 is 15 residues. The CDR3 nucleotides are TGTGCCAGCAGTGTAGGGCCTACCATCTACAATGAGCAGTTCTTC. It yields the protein CASSVGPTIYNEQFF.

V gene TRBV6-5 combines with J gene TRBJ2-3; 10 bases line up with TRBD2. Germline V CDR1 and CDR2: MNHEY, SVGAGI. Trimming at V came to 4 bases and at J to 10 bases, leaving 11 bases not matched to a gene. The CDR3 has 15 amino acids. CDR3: CASSWLAGESPPQYF. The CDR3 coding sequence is TGTGCCAGCAGTTGGCTAGCGGGAGAGTCGCCTCCGCAGTATTTT.

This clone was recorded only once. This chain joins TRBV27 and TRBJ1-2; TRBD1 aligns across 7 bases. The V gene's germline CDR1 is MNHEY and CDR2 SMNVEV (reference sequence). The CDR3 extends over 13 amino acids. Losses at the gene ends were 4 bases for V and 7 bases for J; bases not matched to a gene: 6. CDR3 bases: TGTGCCAGCAGTTACACGCAGGGGGGTGGCTACACCTTC. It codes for CASSYTQGGGYTF.